Sequencing of this TCR beta chain was carried out in a study of OX40 agonist ivuxolimab in advanced cancers. V was shortened by 4 bases and J by 0 bases, with 13 bases between the two germline ends. Germline V gene sequence: CDR1 SGHDN, CDR2 FVKESK. This CDR3 comprises 16 residues. The table came from immunoSEQ multiplex PCR; TCRdb's copy has only in-frame clones and leaves some out. The sample carries about 56,000 clones, approximately 83% recorded once. Sequenced here: CD4+ or CD8+ T cells sorted from blood, sampled in a trial of the OX40 agonist ivuxolimab. The chain recombines TRBV14 with TRBJ1-3; TRBD1 is a possible D gene (5 bases). This clonotype originated in an adult with an advanced solid tumor such as melanoma, head and neck, liver or kidney cancer. The CDR3 protein is CASSLRGGGSGNTIYF. Written as DNA, the CDR3 is TGTGCCAGCAGCCTAAGGGGCGGGGGCTCTGGAAACACCATATATTTT.